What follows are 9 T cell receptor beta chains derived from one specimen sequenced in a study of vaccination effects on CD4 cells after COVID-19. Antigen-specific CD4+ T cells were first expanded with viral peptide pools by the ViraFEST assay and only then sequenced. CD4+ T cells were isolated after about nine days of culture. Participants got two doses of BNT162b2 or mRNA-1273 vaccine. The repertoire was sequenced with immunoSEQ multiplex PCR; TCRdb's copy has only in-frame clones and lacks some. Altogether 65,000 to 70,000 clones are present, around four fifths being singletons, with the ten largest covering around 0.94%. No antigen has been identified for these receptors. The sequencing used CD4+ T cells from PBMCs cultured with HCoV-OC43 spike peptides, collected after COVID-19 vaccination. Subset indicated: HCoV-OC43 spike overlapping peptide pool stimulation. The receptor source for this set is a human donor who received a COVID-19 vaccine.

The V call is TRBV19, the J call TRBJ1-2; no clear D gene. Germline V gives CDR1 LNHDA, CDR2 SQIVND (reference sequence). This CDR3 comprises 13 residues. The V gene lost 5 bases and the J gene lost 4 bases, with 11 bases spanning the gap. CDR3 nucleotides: TGTGCCAGTAGTCACGGGATTACCTATGGCTACACCTTC. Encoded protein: CASSHGITYGYTF.

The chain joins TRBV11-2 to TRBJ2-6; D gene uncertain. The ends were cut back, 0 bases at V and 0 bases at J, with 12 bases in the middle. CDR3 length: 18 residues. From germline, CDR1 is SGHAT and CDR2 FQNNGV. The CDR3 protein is CASSLDAFPSSGANVLTF. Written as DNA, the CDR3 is TGTGCCAGCAGCTTAGATGCGTTCCCGAGCTCTGGGGCCAACGTCCTGACTTTC.

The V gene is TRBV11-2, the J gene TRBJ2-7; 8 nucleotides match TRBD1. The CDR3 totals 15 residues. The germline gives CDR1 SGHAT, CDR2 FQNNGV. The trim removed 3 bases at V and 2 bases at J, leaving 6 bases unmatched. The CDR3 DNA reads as TGTGCCAGCAGCTTGTTGACAGGGGAAACCTACGAGCAGTACGTC. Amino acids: CASSLLTGETYEQYV.

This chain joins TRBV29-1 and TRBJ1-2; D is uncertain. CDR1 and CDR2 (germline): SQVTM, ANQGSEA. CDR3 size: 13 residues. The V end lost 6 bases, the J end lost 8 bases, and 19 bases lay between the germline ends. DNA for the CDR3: TGCAGCGTCTTAGTCGGGTCCTCTAGCGGCTACACCTTC. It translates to CSVLVGSSSGYTF. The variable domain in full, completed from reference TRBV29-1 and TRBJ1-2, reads SAVISQKPSRDICQRGTSLTIQCQVDSQVTMMFWYRQQPGQSLTLIATANQGSEATYESGFVIDKFPISRPNLTFSTLTVSNMSPEDSSIYLCSVLVGSSSGYTFGSGTRLTVV.

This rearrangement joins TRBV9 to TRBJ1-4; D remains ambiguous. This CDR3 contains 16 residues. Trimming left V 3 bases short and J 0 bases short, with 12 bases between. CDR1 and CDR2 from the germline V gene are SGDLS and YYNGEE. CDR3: CASSAGGSATNEKLFF. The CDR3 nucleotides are TGTGCCAGCAGCGCGGGCGGATCCGCAACTAATGAAAAACTGTTTTTT.

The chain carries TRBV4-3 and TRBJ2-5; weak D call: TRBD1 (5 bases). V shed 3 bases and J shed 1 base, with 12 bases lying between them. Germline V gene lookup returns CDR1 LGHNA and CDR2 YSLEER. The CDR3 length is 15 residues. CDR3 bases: TGCGCCAGCAGCCAGTCAACAGGTACCCAAGAGACCCAGTACTTC. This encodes CASSQSTGTQETQYF.

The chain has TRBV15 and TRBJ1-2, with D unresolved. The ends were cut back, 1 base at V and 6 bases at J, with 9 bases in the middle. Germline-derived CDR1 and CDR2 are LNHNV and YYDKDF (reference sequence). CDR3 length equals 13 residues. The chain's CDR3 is CATSRGGIDGYTF. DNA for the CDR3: TGTGCCACCAGCAGAGGGGGTATAGATGGCTACACCTTC. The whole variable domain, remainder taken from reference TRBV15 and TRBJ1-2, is DAMVIQNPRYQVTQFGKPVTLSCSQTLNHNVMYWYQQKSSQAPKLLFHYYDKDFNNEADTPDNFQSRRPNTSFCFLDIRSPGLGDTAMYLCATSRGGIDGYTFGSGTRLTVV.

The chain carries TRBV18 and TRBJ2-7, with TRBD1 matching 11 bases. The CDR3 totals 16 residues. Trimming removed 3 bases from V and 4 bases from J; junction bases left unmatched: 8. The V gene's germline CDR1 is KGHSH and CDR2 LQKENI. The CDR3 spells CASSPYHGTGGYEQYV. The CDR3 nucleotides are TGTGCCAGCTCACCTTACCACGGGACAGGGGGTTACGAGCAGTACGTC.

The CDR3 sequence is CASSLTTGGMETQYF. The DNA for the CDR3 is TGTGCCAGCAGCTTAACGACAGGGGGTATGGAGACCCAGTACTTC. The chain uses TRBV7-3 and TRBJ2-5; 9 bases agree with TRBD1. J gave up 5 bases and V 0 bases, and 4 bases lay outside the gene matches. In germline, CDR1 is SGHTA, CDR2 FQGTGA. This CDR3 is 15 amino acids long.